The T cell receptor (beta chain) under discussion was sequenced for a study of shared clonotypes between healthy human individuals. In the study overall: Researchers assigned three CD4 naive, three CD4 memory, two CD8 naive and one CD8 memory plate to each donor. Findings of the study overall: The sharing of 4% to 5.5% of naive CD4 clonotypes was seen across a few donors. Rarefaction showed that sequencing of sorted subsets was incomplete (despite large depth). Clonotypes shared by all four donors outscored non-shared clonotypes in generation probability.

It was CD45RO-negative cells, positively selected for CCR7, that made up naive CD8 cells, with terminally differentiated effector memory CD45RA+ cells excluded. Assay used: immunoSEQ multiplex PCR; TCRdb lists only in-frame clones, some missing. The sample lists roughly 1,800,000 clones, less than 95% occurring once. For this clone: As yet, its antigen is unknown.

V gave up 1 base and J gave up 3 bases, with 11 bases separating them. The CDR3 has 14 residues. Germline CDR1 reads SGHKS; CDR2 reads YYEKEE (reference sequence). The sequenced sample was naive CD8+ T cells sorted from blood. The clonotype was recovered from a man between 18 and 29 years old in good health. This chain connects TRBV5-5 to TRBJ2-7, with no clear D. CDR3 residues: CASSLWGTYYEQYF. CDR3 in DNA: TGTGCCAGCAGCTTGTGGGGTACTTACTACGAGCAGTACTTC.